This T cell receptor (beta chain) was recovered during a study of response to subunit inactivated influenza vaccine. From the RT-PCR reads, TCRdb called clonotypes with MiXCR, one entry per CDR3 protein. Here the sample spans 150,000 to 200,000 distinct CDR3 sequences, approximately 12% being singletons. This CDR3 spans 14 amino acids. V gave up 0 bases and J gave up 12 bases, with 15 bases separating them. Looked up from germline, CDR1 is SGHRS and CDR2 is YFSETQ. These data also formed part of another study, on T cells expressing NK-cell markers. From that report: The TCR beta cDNA came from 5'RACE template switching with UMIs. From sorted CD3+CD56+NKG2C+, CD3+CD56+NKG2C- and CD3+CD56-NKG2C+ T cells came the TCR beta repertoires. Seven of eight sequenced donors tested HCMV-seropositive; one tested seronegative. Top CD8+ clonotypes included the dominant CD3+CD56+NKG2C+ clonotypes in 5 to 7 donors.

The clonotype comes from a man over 45 who received an inactivated influenza vaccine. The chain recombines TRBV5-1 with TRBJ1-4; D unclear. The source was CD8+ T cells sorted from PBMCs, collected roughly 12 days after vaccination. CDR3 region: CASSLEADVEELFF. CDR3 nucleotide sequence: TGCGCCAGCAGCTTGGAGGCAGACGTTGAGGAACTGTTTTTT.